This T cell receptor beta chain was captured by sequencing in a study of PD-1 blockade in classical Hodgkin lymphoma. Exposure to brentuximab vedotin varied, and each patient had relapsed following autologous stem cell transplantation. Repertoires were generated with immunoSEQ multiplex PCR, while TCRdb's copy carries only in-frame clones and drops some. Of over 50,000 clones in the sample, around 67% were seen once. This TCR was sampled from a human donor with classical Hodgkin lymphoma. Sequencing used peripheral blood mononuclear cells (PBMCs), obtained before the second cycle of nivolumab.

In DNA form, the CDR3 reads TGTGCCAGCAGCCGGGGACAGCCCGACAATGAGCAGTTCTTC. Translated: CASSRGQPDNEQFF. The chain carries TRBV7-3 and TRBJ2-1; 7 nucleotides line up with TRBD1. V lost 5 bases, J lost 5 bases, and 6 bases stayed unmatched. The CDR3 covers 14 residues. CDR1 is SGHTA and CDR2 is FQGTGA in the germline V gene.